This TCR beta chain was sequenced during a study of T cell responses to AZD1222 COVID-19 vaccine. Generated by immunoSEQ multiplex PCR, the TCRdb table keeps only in-frame clones and is missing some. Of tens of thousands of clones listed, 88% are singletons. Study conclusions and caveats: Spike-wide coverage was observed for vaccine-associated CD4 TCRs, with dominant responses at 160-218 and 743-854. Variant regions that are unmutated are reportedly the target of nearly half of spike-specific TCRs. Clonal diversity was possibly underestimated; the donors were predominantly white British and more often female.

With respect to this clone: Its specificity is unknown.

CDR3 size: 17 residues. V was shortened by 2 bases and J by 5 bases, with 20 bases between the two germline ends. The V gene's germline CDR1 is MDHEN and CDR2 SYDVKM. The material sequenced was peripheral blood, taken on day 0 of AZD1222 vaccination. The rearrangement joins TRBV28 to TRBJ2-3; the D gene is possibly TRBD1 (6 bases). This TCR was recovered from an adult in good health. The CDR3 DNA is TGTGCCAGCAGTTTAAACGGGGTAGCGAAAGGGGGAGATACGCAGTATTTT. Protein: CASSLNGVAKGGDTQYF.